This TCR beta chain was captured in a study of cytomegalovirus exposure and HLA in healthy donors. Study-wide background: Roughly 179 million T cells yielded more than 95 million unique TCR beta sequences, as an earlier analysis found.

The PCR had 60 Vbeta and 13 Jbeta primers. This table comes from immunoSEQ multiplex PCR, and its TCRdb copy is limited to in-frame clones, with some not included. Counted here are 150,000 to 200,000 clones, about 80% occurring once; the ten biggest clones make up approximately 1.5%. This clone occurred once. No antigen is known for it. Whole-study findings and limits: The study put around 180 TCR beta chains on its list as cytomegalovirus-associated.

Trimming cost V 5 bases and J 4 bases, with 15 bases left between them. The CDR3 is 14 amino acids. CDR1 is MNHEY, CDR2 SVGAGI, per germline. The chain recombines TRBV6-5 with TRBJ2-7; tentatively, D is TRBD1 (6 bases). The sequence was obtained from a young woman in good health and CMV-seropositive. The material sequenced was PBMCs. CDR3 protein: CASSRDMGNYEQYF. CDR3 nucleotides: TGTGCCAGCAGTAGGGACATGGGGAATTACGAGCAGTACTTC.